Below, 20 T cell receptor beta chains from the same sample are listed, as sequenced in a study of shared clonotypes between healthy human individuals. The method was immunoSEQ multiplex PCR; TCRdb's version includes in-frame clones alone and lacks a portion of them. The profile shows about 480,000 clones, less than 85% of them singletons. Specimen: PBMCs. All receptors come from a woman between 35 and 50 years old in good health. Some clones in this sample may be carry-over from other donors' samples.

V is TRBV5-1 and J is TRBJ2-5; 10 nucleotides match TRBD1. V trimming: 4 bases; J trimming: 5 bases; junction bases outside the gene matches: 5. The CDR3 extends over 14 amino acids. Germline V gene lookup returns CDR1 SGHRS and CDR2 YFSETQ. CDR3 protein: CASSRQGQGETQYF. CDR3 coding DNA: TGCGCCAGCAGCCGGCAGGGACAGGGGGAGACCCAGTACTTC.

The chain carries TRBV10-3 and TRBJ2-5; the D gene is possibly TRBD1 (7 bases). CDR3 size: 16 residues. Germline V gene lookup returns CDR1 ENHRY and CDR2 SYGVKD. V lost 0 bases to trimming and J lost 3 bases, with 14 bases between them. CDR3 residues: CAISESQRGTEETQYF. Here the CDR3 DNA reads TGTGCCATCAGTGAGTCACAGCGCGGGACAGAAGAGACCCAGTACTTC.

V usage is TRBV5-1 and J usage is TRBJ2-6; no clear D gene. Germline assignment: CDR1 SGHRS and CDR2 YFSETQ. Between the trimmed V and J ends, which lost 4 bases and 0 bases, there was a span of 8 bases. The CDR3 contains 15 residues. CDR3 bases: TGCGCCAGCAGCACGCAGAGCTCTGGGGCCAACGTCCTGACTTTC. Residues: CASSTQSSGANVLTF.

This rearrangement joins TRBV18 to TRBJ1-1; D uncertain. V gave up 1 base and J gave up 3 bases, with 12 bases separating them. Germline V lookup: CDR1 KGHSH, CDR2 LQKENI. The CDR3 is 15 amino acids. The CDR3 nucleotides read TGTGCCAGCTCACCACTAGAACTGCGGGACACTGAAGCTTTCTTT. Its protein product is CASSPLELRDTEAFF.

Written as DNA, the CDR3 is TGCGCCAGCAGCTTATTAGCGGGAGGAACTTACAATGAGCAGTTCTTC. Encoded protein: CASSLLAGGTYNEQFF. The V and J genes are TRBV5-1 and TRBJ2-1; 10 positions agree with TRBD2. This CDR3 is built from 16 residues. Germline loops: CDR1 SGHRS, CDR2 YFSETQ. With 2 bases clipped from V and 4 bases from J, the junction kept 6 bases outside the gene matches. The full variable domain, completed using reference TRBV5-1 and TRBJ2-1, is KAGVTQTPRYLIKTRGQQVTLSCSPISGHRSVSWYQQTPGQGLQFLFEYFSETQRNKGNFPGRFSGRQFSNSRSEMNVSTLELGDSALYLCASSLLAGGTYNEQFFGPGTRLTVL.

The chain links TRBV5-1 to TRBJ1-2; D not resolved. Trimming cost V 0 bases and J 0 bases, with 15 bases left between them. This CDR3 has 17 residues. In germline, CDR1 is SGHRS, CDR2 YFSETQ. CDR3 in amino acids: CASSLGIGEEANYGYTF. The CDR3 bases are TGCGCCAGCAGCTTGGGAATCGGGGAGGAAGCTAACTATGGCTACACCTTC.

The J gene is TRBJ2-2, the V gene TRBV19, with D perhaps given as TRBD1 or TRBD2 (5 bases each). V lost 6 bases and J lost 4, with 18 bases in between. Per germline, CDR1 LNHDA and CDR2 SQIVND (reference sequence). This CDR3 is built from 16 residues. In DNA, the CDR3 is TGTGCCAGTAGCTTTAGTCGTGGGGGAAGCACCGGGGAGCTGTTTTTT. This gives the protein CASSFSRGGSTGELFF.

This chain joins TRBV18 and TRBJ1-1, with D possibly being TRBD1 (6 bases). The CDR3 consists of 15 residues. Germline loops: CDR1 KGHSH, CDR2 LQKENI. V was clipped by 5 bases and J by 0 bases, with 13 bases between them. The CDR3 bases are TGTGCCAGCTCATTTCTGGACAGTCTGAACACTGAAGCTTTCTTT. It yields the protein CASSFLDSLNTEAFF.

The rearrangement joins TRBV19 to TRBJ1-4, with unresolved D. Germline values: CDR1 LNHDA, CDR2 SQIVND (reference sequence). The CDR3 sequence is 15 residues long. With 7 bases removed from V and 0 bases from J, the gap between germline ends came to 12 bases. The CDR3 sequence is CASTRSGATNEKLFF. CDR3 sequence (DNA): TGTGCCAGTACCAGGAGCGGCGCAACTAATGAAAAACTGTTTTTT.

The chain recombines TRBV15 with TRBJ1-5, with 11 bases aligning to TRBD1. The CDR3 extends over 17 amino acids. CDR1 is LNHNV, CDR2 YYDKDF, per germline (reference sequence). Trimming removed 4 bases from V and 4 bases from J; junction bases left unmatched: 9. CDR3 nucleotide sequence: TGTGCCACCAGCACCACTTATAGGGACAGGGGGAATCAGCCCCAGCATTTT. It is translated as CATSTTYRDRGNQPQHF.

The chain recombines TRBV5-1 with TRBJ1-4; 7 bases fit TRBD1. Looked up from germline, CDR1 is SGHRS and CDR2 is YFSETQ. With 4 bases clipped from V and 2 bases from J, the junction kept 8 bases outside the gene matches. The CDR3 spans 16 residues. Here the CDR3 DNA reads TGCGCCAGCAGCACATATCCGGGACAGACTAATGAAAAACTGTTTTTT. Amino acids: CASSTYPGQTNEKLFF. The variable domain in full, completed from reference TRBV5-1 and TRBJ1-4, reads KAGVTQTPRYLIKTRGQQVTLSCSPISGHRSVSWYQQTPGQGLQFLFEYFSETQRNKGNFPGRFSGRQFSNSRSEMNVSTLELGDSALYLCASSTYPGQTNEKLFFGSGTQLSVL.

The chain combines TRBV15 with TRBJ1-1; 7 bases are shared with TRBD1. There are 15 residues in the CDR3. Germline V gene sequence: CDR1 LNHNV, CDR2 YYDKDF (reference sequence). The ends lost 3 bases at V and 0 bases at J; junction bases unmatched: 4. The CDR3 bases are TGTGCCACCAGCAGGGCACAGGGGATGAACACTGAAGCTTTCTTT. Its protein is CATSRAQGMNTEAFF.

The V and J genes are TRBV28 and TRBJ2-1, with TRBD2 matching over 16 bases. The trim removed 1 base at V and 8 bases at J, leaving 2 bases unmatched. This CDR3 region has 16 residues. Germline CDR1 reads MDHEN; CDR2 reads SYDVKM. Written as DNA, the CDR3 is TGTGCCAGCAGTTTATTGGGACTAGCGGGAGGGTATGAGCAGTTCTTC. Translation gives CASSLLGLAGGYEQFF.

The chain joins TRBV14 to TRBJ2-2; no clear D gene. V lost 1 base and J 7 bases, leaving 4 bases between the germline ends. There are 12 residues in the CDR3. Germline V gene sequence: CDR1 SGHDN, CDR2 FVKESK. The CDR3 DNA sequence: TGTGCCAGCAGCCAAGGTATCGGGGAGCTGTTTTTT. As protein: CASSQGIGELFF.

On this clone itself: A much larger clone sits a single nucleotide away, making a read error possible. The same CDR3 is also encoded by other DNA sequences in this sample. The chain links TRBV5-6 to TRBJ2-7; 8 nucleotides align to TRBD1. The CDR3 runs to 14 residues. Trimming took 5 bases from V and 1 from J; bases not matched to a gene: 5. Looked up from germline, CDR1 is SGHDT and CDR2 is YYEEEE. CDR3 region: CASSGRQGSYEQYF. The DNA of the CDR3 is TGTGCCAGCAGTGGCCGACAGGGGTCCTACGAGCAGTACTTC.

This sequence joins TRBV19 and TRBJ2-1; the match to TRBD2 covers 9 bases. CDR1 is LNHDA, CDR2 SQIVND, per germline (reference sequence). J was trimmed by 5 bases and V by 5 bases; bases with no gene match: 10. The length of the CDR3 is 16 residues. The CDR3 spells CASSPRGGRAHNEQFF. The CDR3 DNA follows: TGTGCCAGTAGTCCCCGTGGCGGGAGGGCCCACAATGAGCAGTTCTTC.

Turning to this clone: Other DNA sequences in this sample translate to the same CDR3. The rearrangement joins TRBV30 to TRBJ1-2; D unresolved. V dropped 0 bases and J dropped 4 bases, with 3 bases sitting between them. This CDR3 comprises 11 residues. Germline CDR1 reads GTSNPN; CDR2 reads SVGIG (reference sequence). Here the CDR3 reads CAWSVSYGYTF. The CDR3 region has the DNA TGTGCCTGGAGTGTGTCCTATGGCTACACCTTC.

V is TRBV11-3 and J is TRBJ2-1; D unresolved. The CDR3 extends over 13 amino acids. The V gene lost 5 bases and the J gene lost 11 bases, with 16 bases spanning the gap. CDR1 SGHNT and CDR2 YENEEA come from the germline V gene. The CDR3: CASSPTAGVQQFF. For the CDR3, the DNA is TGTGCCAGCAGCCCGACCGCCGGAGTGCAGCAGTTCTTC.

A word on this clone: A junction boundary mismatches the germline segment, possibly from a read error. This chain uses TRBV7-3 with TRBJ2-2; D remains ambiguous. The CDR3 totals 14 residues. The germline V gene encodes CDR1 SGHTA and CDR2 FQGTGA. CDR3 in amino acids: CASSLSPNTEELFF. The CDR3, as DNA: TGTGCCAGCAGCTTAAGCCCGAACACCGAGGAGCTGTTTTTT.

This rearrangement joins TRBV4-3 to TRBJ2-1; unclear D gene. CDR3 length: 13 residues. Trimming left V 2 bases short and J 8 bases short, with 10 bases between. CDR1 LGHNA and CDR2 YSLEER come from the germline V gene. As DNA, the CDR3 is TGCGCCAGCAGCCAACGTATCGTAGATGAGCAGTTCTTC. Its translation: CASSQRIVDEQFF.